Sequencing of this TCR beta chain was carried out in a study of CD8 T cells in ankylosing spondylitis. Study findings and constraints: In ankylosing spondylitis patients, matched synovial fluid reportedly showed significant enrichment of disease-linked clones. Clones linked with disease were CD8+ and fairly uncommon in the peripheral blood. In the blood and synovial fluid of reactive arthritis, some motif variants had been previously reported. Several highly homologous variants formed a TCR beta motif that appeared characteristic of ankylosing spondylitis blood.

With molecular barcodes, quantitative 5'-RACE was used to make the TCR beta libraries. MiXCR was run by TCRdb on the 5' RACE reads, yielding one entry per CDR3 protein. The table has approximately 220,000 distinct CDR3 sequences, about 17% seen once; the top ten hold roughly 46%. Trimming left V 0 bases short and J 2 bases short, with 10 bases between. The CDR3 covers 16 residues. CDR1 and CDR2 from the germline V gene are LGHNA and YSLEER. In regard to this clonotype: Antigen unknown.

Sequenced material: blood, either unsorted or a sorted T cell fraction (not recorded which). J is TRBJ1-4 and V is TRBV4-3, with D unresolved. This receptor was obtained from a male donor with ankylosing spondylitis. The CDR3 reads CASSQDGVETNEKLFF. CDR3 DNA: TGCGCCAGCAGCCAAGATGGGGTCGAGACTAATGAAAAACTGTTTTTT.